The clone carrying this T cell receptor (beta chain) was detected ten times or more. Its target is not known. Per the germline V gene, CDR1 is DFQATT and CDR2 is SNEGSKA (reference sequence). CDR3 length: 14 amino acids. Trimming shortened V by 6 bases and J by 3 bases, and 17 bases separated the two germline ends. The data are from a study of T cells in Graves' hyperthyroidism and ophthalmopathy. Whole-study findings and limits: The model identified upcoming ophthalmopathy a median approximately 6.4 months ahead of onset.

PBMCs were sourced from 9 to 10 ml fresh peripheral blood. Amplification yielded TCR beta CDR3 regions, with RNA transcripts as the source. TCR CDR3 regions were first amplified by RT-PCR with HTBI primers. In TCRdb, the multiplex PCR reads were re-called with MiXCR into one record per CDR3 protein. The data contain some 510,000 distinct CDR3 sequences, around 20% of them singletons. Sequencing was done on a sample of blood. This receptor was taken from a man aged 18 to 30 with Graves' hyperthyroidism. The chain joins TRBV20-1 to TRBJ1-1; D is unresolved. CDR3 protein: CSAPAVGWDTEAFF. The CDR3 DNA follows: TGCAGTGCCCCAGCGGTTGGGTGGGACACTGAAGCTTTCTTT.